This T cell receptor (beta chain) was obtained from a study of blood T cell repertoires in COVID-19. Overall study context: Sources were T cells, B-cell-depleted T cells, or PBMCs; the material itself was cDNA or gDNA.

Trimming cost V 3 bases and J 0 bases, with 9 bases left between them. This CDR3 contains 14 residues. Germline CDR1 SGHRS, CDR2 YFSETQ. Per the study methods: Estimation of nucleated cell counts was performed using reference gene primer amplification. Only in-frame clones appear in the TCRdb table, and some are missing; sequencing was by immunoSEQ multiplex PCR. V and J calls and clone size are as listed in that table; D and trimming were resolved from the DNA. The sample shows about 120,000 clones, about 74% of them seen only once. This sequence joins TRBV5-1 and TRBJ1-2; D unclear. The receptor's source is a human donor in a cohort sampled during active COVID-19. Sequencing input: peripheral blood. CDR3 protein: CASSSEYSNYGYTF. The DNA of the CDR3 is TGCGCCAGCAGCTCTGAGTATTCTAACTATGGCTACACCTTC.